Detailed here is one TCR beta chain. This CDR3 comprises 13 residues. V dropped 1 base and J dropped 5 bases, with 8 bases sitting between them. CDR1 and CDR2 (germline): SEHNR, FQNEAQ (reference sequence). Measured with immunoSEQ multiplex PCR; TCRdb has only the in-frame clones, and not every one. The table has some 83,000 clones, roughly 80% seen once. The sampling schedule covered blood at baseline, cycle 4 day 1, and cycle 7 day 1. This entry comes from a study of OX40 agonist ivuxolimab in advanced cancers. The specimen comprised CD4+ or CD8+ T cells sorted from blood, sampled in a trial of the OX40 agonist ivuxolimab. The V and J genes are TRBV7-9 and TRBJ2-5; D gene uncertain. The sequence was collected from an adult with an advanced solid tumor such as melanoma, head and neck, liver or kidney cancer. The DNA for the CDR3 is TGTGCCAGCAGCTTAGGAGGTTCCGAGACCCAGTACTTC. This gives the protein CASSLGGSETQYF.